The rows below give T cell receptor beta chains drawn from one sample of a study of monozygotic twins with inflammatory bowel disease. TCRdb re-called the 5' RACE reads and gives one entry per CDR3 protein, without DNA. This sample's table reports around 210,000 distinct CDR3 sequences. The sample was blood. The receptors were gathered from a human donor with ulcerative colitis or Crohn's disease, or a healthy co-twin of an affected twin (not recorded which). Each CDR3 is given with its conserved first and last residue. Fields, in order: J gene, V gene, CDR3 protein.

j_gene: TRBJ2-1; v_gene: TRBV5-1; CDR3aa: CASSASSGGYNEQFF
j_gene: TRBJ1-2; v_gene: TRBV7-2; CDR3aa: CASSSPDRADYGYTF
j_gene: TRBJ1-1; v_gene: TRBV5-6; CDR3aa: CASRRQGAGEAFF
j_gene: TRBJ2-2; v_gene: TRBV5-1; CDR3aa: CASKDRGGTGELFF
j_gene: TRBJ2-1; v_gene: TRBV27; CDR3aa: CASSLAGVGNEQFF
j_gene: TRBJ2-2; v_gene: TRBV3-1; CDR3aa: CASSTGTVTGELFF
j_gene: TRBJ1-1; v_gene: TRBV5-6; CDR3aa: CASSKRTGSAFF
j_gene: TRBJ2-7; v_gene: TRBV6-4; CDR3aa: CASRPERGSYEQYF
j_gene: TRBJ2-1; v_gene: TRBV14; CDR3aa: CASSQDLTSGIYNEQFF
j_gene: TRBJ2-7; v_gene: TRBV5-1; CDR3aa: CASSLGDRAHEQYF
j_gene: TRBJ1-4; v_gene: TRBV27; CDR3aa: CASSLGKTDRNEKLFF
j_gene: TRBJ2-3; v_gene: TRBV7-2; CDR3aa: CASSLGGQLSYTDTQYF
j_gene: TRBJ1-2; v_gene: TRBV12-3/TRBV12-4; CDR3aa: CASAQGVGYGYTF
j_gene: TRBJ2-1; v_gene: TRBV3-1; CDR3aa: CASSQEEPGGTFF
j_gene: TRBJ2-2; v_gene: TRBV20-1; CDR3aa: CSVTGQGAGELFF
j_gene: TRBJ1-5; v_gene: TRBV28; CDR3aa: CASSSRGWQPQHF
j_gene: TRBJ2-5; v_gene: TRBV6-1; CDR3aa: CASRPGQWGSNQETQYF
j_gene: TRBJ1-1; v_gene: TRBV2; CDR3aa: CASSVGNEAFF
j_gene: TRBJ2-5; v_gene: TRBV29-1; CDR3aa: CSVEPDFQETQYF
j_gene: TRBJ2-7; v_gene: TRBV6-1; CDR3aa: CASSEISGGEYEQYF
j_gene: TRBJ1-6; v_gene: TRBV7-2; CDR3aa: CASSRDSGNSPLHF
j_gene: TRBJ2-1; v_gene: TRBV5-1; CDR3aa: CASSFQGSPGDEQFF
j_gene: TRBJ1-2; v_gene: TRBV10-3; CDR3aa: CAISGINLGGYTF
j_gene: TRBJ2-1; v_gene: TRBV5-6; CDR3aa: CASSLLENEQFF
j_gene: TRBJ1-1; v_gene: TRBV5-1; CDR3aa: CASRQQGPNTEAFF
j_gene: TRBJ1-5; v_gene: TRBV11-2; CDR3aa: CASSLLTGVGQPQHF